These T cell receptor beta chains were read from a single sample in a study of T cells in Graves' hyperthyroidism and ophthalmopathy. TCRdb re-called the multiplex PCR reads with MiXCR, one entry per CDR3 protein. Altogether hundreds of thousands of distinct CDR3 sequences are present, less than 25% being singletons, with the ten largest covering 30% to 40%. Sequenced sample: blood. These receptors all stem from a man aged 25-45 years with Graves' ophthalmopathy. CDR3s leave out the opening cysteine and the closing phenylalanine or tryptophan. Each record gives: V gene, CDR3 length, CDR3 protein.

v_gene: TRBV5-6
len: 12
CDR3aa: ASSLNRRNYGYT

v_gene: TRBV7-3
len: 13
CDR3aa: ASSIGQGASYEQY

v_gene: TRBV28
len: 13
CDR3aa: ASSLQGLGDEKLF

v_gene: TRBV28
len: 16
CDR3aa: ASSLSFGGAGGSGIQY

v_gene: TRBV7-9
len: 14
CDR3aa: ASSGGTSGLAYEQY

v_gene: TRBV20-1
len: 12
CDR3aa: SARDQAWSYEQY

v_gene: TRBV5-1
len: 12
CDR3aa: ASSRREGPYEQY

v_gene: TRBV10-1
len: 14
CDR3aa: ASSRRRDSSYNEQF

v_gene: TRBV9
len: 11
CDR3aa: ASSGRDLGWAF

v_gene: TRBV18
len: 13
CDR3aa: ASSPGRPGTDTQY

v_gene: TRBV12-3/TRBV12-4
len: 12
CDR3aa: ASSLFRESYEQY

v_gene: TRBV24-1
len: 13
CDR3aa: ATSDSGTAYNEQF

v_gene: TRBV14
len: 13
CDR3aa: ASSQDRGANTEAF

v_gene: TRBV11-2
len: 13
CDR3aa: ASSLVSGVHQPQH

v_gene: TRBV20-1
len: 12
CDR3aa: SADVGTGQETQY

v_gene: TRBV30
len: 11
CDR3aa: AWSGQQGPEAF

v_gene: TRBV4-1
len: 14
CDR3aa: ASSQTGTSGIGEQF

v_gene: TRBV30
len: 11
CDR3aa: AWSVLKGTEAF

v_gene: TRBV7-9
len: 12
CDR3aa: ASSLGQNQETQY

v_gene: TRBV11-2
len: 16
CDR3aa: ASSLVPPGRAAAYEQY

v_gene: TRBV12-3/TRBV12-4
len: 13
CDR3aa: ASSFRTGGFQPQH

v_gene: TRBV11-2
len: 13
CDR3aa: ASSQRTGITDTQY

v_gene: TRBV6-5
len: 14
CDR3aa: ASSYSRQGPSYEQY

v_gene: TRBV3-1
len: 13
CDR3aa: ASSQAFGHSYEQY

v_gene: TRBV6-5
len: 13
CDR3aa: ASSYGQGVYNEQF

v_gene: TRBV27
len: 14
CDR3aa: ASKYGGGRSSYEQY

v_gene: TRBV6-9
len: 13
CDR3aa: ASSLQGGSKDTQY

v_gene: TRBV5-4
len: 14
CDR3aa: ASSPLSGTRLHEQY

v_gene: TRBV5-4
len: 11
CDR3aa: ASSPEGKDEQY

v_gene: TRBV12-3/TRBV12-4
len: 13
CDR3aa: ASSKNRGSNQPQH

v_gene: TRBV7-9
len: 12
CDR3aa: ASSLGAGPSEQY

v_gene: TRBV6-2/TRBV6-3
len: 12
CDR3aa: ASSRQGDSYEQF

v_gene: TRBV11-2
len: 14
CDR3aa: ASSLGPRRETDEQF

v_gene: TRBV30
len: 10
CDR3aa: AGTGGNQPQH

v_gene: TRBV9
len: 15
CDR3aa: ASSGPGPPSGKETQY

v_gene: TRBV27
len: 12
CDR3aa: ASGLAGGANEQF

v_gene: TRBV6-1
len: 12
CDR3aa: ASSETGSNQPQH